The sequence of this T cell receptor (beta chain) was determined in a study of OX40 agonist ivuxolimab in advanced cancers. Study observations and caveats: More expanded clones were seen, on average, in CD8+ T cells than in CD4+.

Sequencing was performed with immunoSEQ multiplex PCR; in TCRdb, only in-frame clones are kept and a portion is missing. Here the sample spans 80,000 to 100,000 clones, approximately 94% being singletons. The germline gives CDR1 LGHNA, CDR2 YSLEER. The V end lost 3 bases, the J end lost 4 bases, and 12 bases lay between the germline ends. This CDR3 region has 15 residues. As to this clone: The antigen is not known.

V gene TRBV4-3 combines with J gene TRBJ1-4; D perhaps matches TRBD1 (5 bases). Sequenced here: CD4+ or CD8+ T cells sorted from blood, sampled in a trial of the OX40 agonist ivuxolimab. The TCR was taken from an adult with an advanced solid tumor such as melanoma, head and neck, liver or kidney cancer. As DNA, the CDR3 is TGCGCCAGCAGCCATTCACCGGGACTTAATGAAAAACTGTTTTTT. This sequence encodes CASSHSPGLNEKLFF.